The sequence of this TCR beta chain was determined in a study of immune reconstitution after stem cell transplant in scleroderma (dated 2017 in TCRdb). Trimming removed 3 bases from V and 4 bases from J; the gene matches leave 5 bases unexplained. In the germline V gene, CDR1 corresponds to SGDLS and CDR2 to YYNGEE. The CDR3, cysteine through phenylalanine, is 15 amino acids long. Of all the DNA, just the CDR3 is kept, 45 bases in frame from base 1. Libraries were made using RT-PCR. Sequenced using an Illumina MiSeq. TCRdb reanalyzed the raw reads on its own, using fastp at Q25 for trimming and MiXCR for clone calling, and kept in-frame beta chains. Under each unique CDR3 protein, matching rows form one entry showing the most common genes and DNA. This sample is represented by approximately 2,000 distinct CDR3 sequences; roughly 15% of them were singletons. The ten largest clones add up to about 7.3% of the sample.

On this clonotype: The clone's antigen remains unknown. Base qualities are missing; no much larger clone stands one base away.

The TCR sequence derives from a female donor with systemic sclerosis. The rearrangement joined TRBV9 to TRBJ2-1, and 9 junctional nucleotides match TRBD1. The specimen was collected before or after autologous hematopoietic stem cell transplantation (not recorded which). Here the CDR3 is given as CASSAGQGPYNEQFF. The nucleotides are TGTGCCAGCAGCGCCGGACAGGGGCCTTACAATGAGCAGTTCTTC.